A single sample is the source of the 23 T cell receptor beta chains below, sequenced in a study of read filtering for tumor transcriptome and immune sequencing. This library used 300 to 500 ng RNA and molecular barcoded adaptors spanning alpha/delta and beta/gamma chains. One entry per CDR3 protein results from TCRdb running MiXCR on the reads. The repertoire includes 100,000 to 150,000 distinct CDR3 sequences, 10% to 15% of them detected once, and approximately 10% sits in the top ten. The sequenced sample was a population of CD138-negative cells sorted from bone marrow. Every receptor here comes from a donor over 35 with multiple myeloma.

This clonotype was counted at least ten times. As DNA, the CDR3 is TGTGCCAGCAGGGCCGGGACAGTAAACTCTGGGGCCAACGTCCTGACTTTC. Protein product: CASRAGTVNSGANVLTF. The chain carries TRBV6-5 and TRBJ2-6; 7 bases match TRBD1. Germline CDR1 is MNHEY and CDR2 is SVGAGI. This CDR3 is 17 amino acids long. The V segment lost 6 bases and the J segment 0 bases; nucleotides outside the gene matches: 8.

This clonotype was seen repeatedly, ten times or more. The J gene is TRBJ2-3, the V gene TRBV20-1; no reliable D call. CDR1 is DFQATT, CDR2 SNEGSKA, per germline (reference sequence). CDR3 length: 13 amino acids. Trimming removed 3 bases at V and 9 bases at J, with 16 bases between. The CDR3 protein is CSARLESGRTQYF. CDR3 coding DNA: TGCAGTGCTAGGCTTGAATCCGGAAGGACGCAGTATTTT.

In DNA form, the CDR3 reads TGTGCCAGCAGTCCCCCGGGGGGGGGCTACACTGAAGCTTTCTTT. This codes for CASSPPGGGYTEAFF. This chain uses TRBV12-3 or TRBV12-4 with TRBJ1-1; D is perhaps TRBD1 (6 bases). The length of the CDR3 is 15 residues. Deletions cut 5 bases from V and 3 bases from J, with 16 bases between.

This clonotype has ten or more counts. This chain joins TRBV7-9 and TRBJ1-6; D gene unclear. The CDR3 contains 16 residues. Germline V lookup: CDR1 SEHNR, CDR2 FQNEAQ (reference sequence). With 3 bases removed from V and 7 bases from J, the gap between germline ends came to 16 bases. CDR3 loop: CASSFFRVMGNSPLHF. The CDR3 bases are TGTGCCAGCAGCTTCTTCCGGGTAATGGGGAATTCACCCCTCCACTTT. Together with reference TRBV7-9 and TRBJ1-6, the CDR3 gives the full variable domain: DTGVSQNPRHKITKRGQNVTFRCDPISEHNRLYWYRQTLGQGPEFLTYFQNEAQLEKSRLLSDRFSAERPKGSFSTLEIQRTEQGDSAMYLCASSFFRVMGNSPLHFGNGTRLTVT.

This clonotype has at least ten counts. CDR3 bases: TGTGCCAGCAGCCAAGAACAGGGGATCACCGGGGAGCTGTTTTTT. Encoded protein: CASSQEQGITGELFF. V gene TRBV14 combines with J gene TRBJ2-2, with TRBD1 matching 7 bases. The CDR3 has 15 amino acids. Germline V gene lookup returns CDR1 SGHDN and CDR2 FVKESK. J gave up 4 bases and V 0 bases, and 2 bases lay outside the gene matches. The full variable domain, in which reference TRBV14 and TRBJ2-2 provide the parts outside the CDR3, is EAGVTQFPSHSVIEKGQTVTLRCDPISGHDNLYWYRRVMGKEIKFLLHFVKESKQDESGMPNNRFLAERTGGTYSTLKVQPAELEDSGVYFCASSQEQGITGELFFGEGSRLTVL.

This clonotype was observed many times. The J gene is TRBJ2-2, the V gene TRBV7-9; D gene uncertain. Trimming pared 1 base from V and 6 bases from J, leaving 6 bases between. Germline CDR1 reads SEHNR; CDR2 reads FQNEAQ (reference sequence). CDR3 length equals 13 residues. This CDR3 is CASSLEVPGELFF. For the CDR3, the DNA is TGTGCCAGCAGCTTAGAGGTCCCCGGGGAGCTGTTTTTT.

This clonotype was found many times. The V and J genes are TRBV5-1 and TRBJ2-1; 8 bases are a match to TRBD2. The CDR3 sequence is 16 residues long. V lost 0 bases to trimming and J lost 3 bases; unmatched junction nucleotides: 5. CDR1 and CDR2 from the germline V gene are SGHRS and YFSETQ. This chain's CDR3 is CASSLAETSDYNEQFF. The CDR3 nucleotides are TGCGCCAGCAGCTTGGCCGAGACTAGCGACTACAATGAGCAGTTCTTC.

Many counts were recorded for this clonotype. The CDR3 sequence is CSVLAAGPNTGELFF. In DNA form, the CDR3 reads TGCAGCGTTCTGGCTGCGGGCCCGAACACCGGGGAGCTGTTTTTT. The rearrangement links TRBV29-1 to TRBJ2-2; the D gene is possibly TRBD2 (5 bases). The V end was cut by 5 bases, the J end by 0 bases, with 13 bases between. The CDR3 runs 15 residues. Looked up from germline, CDR1 is SQVTM and CDR2 is ANQGSEA.

There are a few counts of this clonotype. The chain employs TRBV3-1 and TRBJ2-7; the D is unclear. V lost 0 bases, J lost 4 bases, and 4 bases lay in between. Germline-derived CDR1 and CDR2 are LGHDT and YNNKEL (reference sequence). This CDR3 has 12 residues. The DNA of the CDR3 is TGTGCCAGCAGCCAAGATCTTTACGAGCAGTACTTC. It codes for CASSQDLYEQYF.

This clonotype has ten or more counts. The rearrangement joins TRBV20-1 to TRBJ2-1, with D possibly matching TRBD2 (7 bases). Trimming pared 5 bases from V and 4 bases from J, leaving 18 bases between. This CDR3 has 15 amino acids. Germline CDR1 and CDR2: DFQATT and SNEGSKA (reference sequence). As DNA, the CDR3 is TGCAGTGCTTGGGGGCGGGAGAAGTCGTACAATGAGCAGTTCTTC. It translates to CSAWGREKSYNEQFF.

The genes are TRBV9 and TRBJ1-5, with 7 bases that match TRBD1. The CDR3 has 13 residues. Germline V gene sequence: CDR1 SGDLS, CDR2 YYNGEE. With V trimmed by 3 bases and J by 7 bases, 4 bases remained unmatched. The CDR3 DNA is TGTGCCAGCAGCGCCACAGGGGAACAGCCCCAGCATTTT. Residues: CASSATGEQPQHF. The whole variable domain, remainder taken from reference TRBV9 and TRBJ1-5, is DSGVTQTPKHLITATGQRVTLRCSPRSGDLSVYWYQQSLDQGLQFLIQYYNGEERAKGNILERFSAQQFPDLHSELNLSSLELGDSALYFCASSATGEQPQHFGDGTRLSIL.

This clonotype appeared many times. The J gene is TRBJ2-3, the V gene TRBV10-1, with 9 bases matching TRBD2. The V segment lost 0 bases and the J segment 4 bases; nucleotides outside the gene matches: 8. Germline V gene sequence: CDR1 WNHNN, CDR2 SYGVQD (reference sequence). The CDR3 runs to 17 residues. In DNA form, the CDR3 reads TGCGCCAGCAGTGAGTCGATTGCGGGGGGGCCTTCAGATACGCAGTATTTT. Translation: CASSESIAGGPSDTQYF.

This clonotype was found many times. The chain uses TRBV7-2 and TRBJ2-1; D is perhaps TRBD1 (7 bases). Trimming stripped 1 base from V and 0 bases from J, with 16 bases between. Germline CDR1 reads SGHTA; CDR2 reads FQGNSA. This CDR3 comprises 18 residues. For the CDR3, the DNA is TGTGCCAGCAGCTTAGAGGCAGGGGGGTTTAGCTCCTACAATGAGCAGTTCTTC. Protein sequence: CASSLEAGGFSSYNEQFF.

This chain connects TRBV2 to TRBJ2-3; D might be TRBD2 (6 bases). CDR3 length: 15 amino acids. V lost 6 bases and J lost 0, with 13 bases in between. Germline-derived CDR1 and CDR2 are SNHLY and FYNNEI. CDR3 bases: TGTGCCAGCAGCGCCCTCGGGACTAGCACAGATACGCAGTATTTT. Translating it yields CASSALGTSTDTQYF.

This clonotype has a count of ten or more. The chain couples TRBV7-2 to TRBJ2-5; tentatively, D is TRBD1 (6 bases). CDR1 and CDR2 (germline): SGHTA, FQGNSA. The CDR3 covers 14 residues. Trimming cost V 2 bases and J 5 bases, with 12 bases left between them. The CDR3 region is CASSLRAGEETQYF. The CDR3 DNA reads as TGTGCCAGCAGCTTAAGGGCAGGGGAGGAGACCCAGTACTTC.

This clonotype has a count of ten or more. V and J are TRBV7-3 and TRBJ2-3, with no clear D. With 0 bases removed from V and 2 bases from J, the gap between germline ends came to 9 bases. The CDR3 length is 15 residues. Germline CDR1 is SGHTA and CDR2 is FQGTGA. Here the CDR3 DNA reads TGTGCCAGCAGCTTAACGGTTCAAGCCACAGATACGCAGTATTTT. Residues: CASSLTVQATDTQYF.

The V call is TRBV7-9, the J call TRBJ1-3, with 8 bases aligning to TRBD1. V gave up 5 bases and J gave up 0 bases; unmatched junction bases: 6. This CDR3 comprises 16 residues. CDR1 is SEHNR and CDR2 is FQNEAQ in the germline V gene (reference sequence). In nucleotides, the CDR3 is TGTGCCAGCAGCACAGGACAGGGCAGCTCTGGAAACACCATATATTTT. Its protein is CASSTGQGSSGNTIYF.

This clonotype appeared many times. CDR3 in amino acids: CSAMTPANTEAFF. The CDR3 region has the DNA TGCAGTGCTATGACTCCTGCCAACACTGAAGCTTTCTTT. The gene calls are TRBV20-1 and TRBJ1-1; D unclear. The V gene's germline CDR1 is DFQATT and CDR2 SNEGSKA (reference sequence). This CDR3 has 13 amino acids. Trimming cost V 4 bases and J 2 bases, with 11 bases left between them.

As to this clonotype: Here the CDR3 omits its conserved ending phenylalanine or tryptophan, so a read error is the likely source. It is unclear where the CDR3 begins or ends on the DNA, so no DNA is shown, and the CDR3 is as TCRdb lists it. V gene TRBV6-6 combines with J gene TRBJ2-1. The CDR3 length equals 14 residues, ends included. Germline V gene lookup returns CDR1 MNHNY and CDR2 SVGAGI (reference sequence). The chain's CDR3 is CASSFSRVYNELLY.

In its sample, this clonotype was seen many times. The V call is TRBV9, the J call TRBJ2-3, with D unresolved. V gave up 4 bases and J gave up 5 bases, with 11 bases separating them. Germline values: CDR1 SGDLS, CDR2 YYNGEE. The CDR3 loop spans 13 amino acids. The CDR3 coding sequence is TGTGCCAGCAGCCCCCGTTCAGGAGATACGCAGTATTTT. It yields the protein CASSPRSGDTQYF.

Points on this clonotype: This may be a read error, as it is one base from a much larger clone. The V call is TRBV20-1, the J call TRBJ2-5, with TRBD2 identical over 13 bases. From germline, CDR1 is DFQATT and CDR2 SNEGSKA (reference sequence). The CDR3 extends over 16 amino acids. CDR3 coding DNA: TGCGGTGCTAGAGGACTAGCGGGAGTGTTATCTGAGACCCAGTACTTC. Translating it yields CGARGLAGVLSETQYF.

This clonotype was seen many times. The CDR3 DNA sequence: TGTGCCAGCAGTCAATCCAGGGCTGCCAATCAGCCCCAGCATTTT. Encoded protein: CASSQSRAANQPQHF. The chain employs TRBV6-6 and TRBJ1-5, with D possibly matching TRBD1 (5 bases). Germline loops: CDR1 MNHNY, CDR2 SVGAGI (reference sequence). The CDR3 extends over 15 amino acids. V shed 5 bases and J shed 3 bases, with 14 bases lying between them.

As concerns this clonotype: A much larger clone differs from this one at a single base, so this may be a read error. The gene calls are TRBV25-1 and TRBJ1-1, with 12 bases lining up with TRBD1. The CDR3 sequence is 15 residues long. Germline CDR1 is MGHDK and CDR2 is SYGVNS. CDR3 sequence: CTSNAGQGAGTEAFF. DNA for the CDR3: TGTACCAGCAACGCGGGACAGGGGGCGGGCACTGAAGCTTTCTTT.